Sequencing of this T cell receptor beta chain was carried out in a study of T cell responses to AZD1222 COVID-19 vaccine. General study points: Dominant at 160-218 and 743-854, vaccine-associated CD4 TCRs also spanned spike. An increase in Spike-specific TCR breadth and depth was observed after two AZD1222 doses. Seropositivity was recorded at baseline in only a handful of AZD1222 recipients.

Some clones are missing from TCRdb's copy, which holds only in-frame ones; the method was immunoSEQ multiplex PCR. The sample holds around 100,000 clones, about 87% seen once. CDR1 and CDR2 (germline): MDHEN, SYDVKM. The CDR3 sequence is 19 residues long. V shed 5 bases and J shed 6 bases, with 26 bases lying between them. Worth noting for this clone: Its target is not known.

The material was peripheral blood, obtained on day 0 of MenACWY control vaccination. This TCR was sampled from an adult in good health. The rearrangement links TRBV28 to TRBJ1-6; D is possibly TRBD1 (6 bases). The CDR3 DNA is TGTGCCAGCAGTCCGGGGGGGGACCCCGGGACAAAAATTAATTCACCCCTCCACTTT. This encodes CASSPGGDPGTKINSPLHF.